These 15 T cell receptor beta chains originate from one sample sequenced in a study of cytomegalovirus exposure and HLA in healthy donors. PCR primers comprised 60 Vbeta and 13 Jbeta primers. This table comes from immunoSEQ multiplex PCR, and its TCRdb copy is limited to in-frame clones, with some not included. The sample contains under 200,000 clones, about two thirds of which appear only once. The sample was PBMCs. These receptors all stem from a woman aged 25 to 39 in good health and CMV-seronegative.

The gene calls are TRBV19 and TRBJ1-1, with D maybe TRBD1 (5 bases). This CDR3 has 14 residues. Germline loops: CDR1 LNHDA, CDR2 SQIVND (reference sequence). V was clipped by 1 base and J by 4 bases, with 10 bases between them. In nucleotides, the CDR3 is TGTGCCAGTAGTATAGCCAGGGTTTCCACTGAAGCTTTCTTT. This encodes CASSIARVSTEAFF.

V usage is TRBV9 and J usage is TRBJ2-1; D is ambiguous. The CDR3 is 11 amino acids. V lost 3 bases and J lost 8, with 6 bases in between. The germline CDR1 and CDR2 sequences are SGDLS and YYNGEE. The CDR3 sequence is CASSDGYEQFF. The DNA for the CDR3 is TGTGCCAGCAGCGATGGCTATGAGCAGTTCTTC.

The genes are TRBV9 and TRBJ2-1; 9 bases line up with TRBD2. Germline CDR1 SGDLS, CDR2 YYNGEE. The CDR3 length is 15 residues. V was clipped by 2 bases and J by 4 bases; unmatched bases: 4. DNA for the CDR3: TGTGCCAGCAGCGTGGCTAGCGGGATTTACAATGAGCAGTTCTTC. This codes for CASSVASGIYNEQFF.

Comments on this clone: This specimen includes other DNA sequences encoding the same CDR3. J is TRBJ2-7 and V is TRBV18, with D unclear. The germline V and J ends were trimmed by 3 bases and 0 bases, with 3 bases remaining between them. From germline, CDR1 is KGHSH and CDR2 LQKENI. The CDR3 is 12 residues long. CDR3 region: CASSPSSYEQYF. Here the CDR3 DNA reads TGTGCCAGCTCACCCAGCTCCTACGAGCAGTACTTC.

The V gene is TRBV4-3, the J gene TRBJ1-6; 9 bases map to TRBD1. Per the germline V gene, CDR1 is LGHNA and CDR2 is YSLEER. Trimming at V came to 5 bases and at J to 9 bases, leaving 11 bases not matched to a gene. The CDR3 extends over 16 amino acids. The CDR3 DNA is TGCGCCAGCAGCGGGGGGGCGGACAGGGGCGGTTCACCCCTCCACTTT. Translating gives CASSGGADRGGSPLHF.

The J gene is TRBJ1-2, the V gene TRBV19; 10 nucleotides match TRBD1. The CDR3 is 16 amino acids. V lost 7 bases to trimming and J lost 5 bases; unmatched junction nucleotides: 13. The germline V gene has CDR1 LNHDA and CDR2 SQIVND (reference sequence). CDR3 coding DNA: TGTGCCAGTATCAGGACAGGGGGAGGATATATTTATGGCTACACCTTC. Translation: CASIRTGGGYIYGYTF.

This clone was seen only a few times. The V gene is TRBV4-1, the J gene TRBJ1-1, with TRBD1 identical over 12 bases. From germline, CDR1 is MGHRA and CDR2 YSYEKL. The CDR3 extends over 16 amino acids. V lost 3 bases, J lost 5 bases, and 7 bases stayed unmatched. The CDR3 reads CASSQGDRGRWTEAFF. DNA of the CDR3: TGCGCCAGCAGCCAGGGGGACAGGGGGCGTTGGACTGAAGCTTTCTTT.

This clone was counted a few times. V and J are TRBV11-2 and TRBJ2-7; D not certain. V gave up 6 bases and J gave up 6 bases, with 12 bases separating them. The CDR3 sequence is 12 residues long. The germline gives CDR1 SGHAT, CDR2 FQNNGV. CDR3: CASSPLSAEQYF. The CDR3 bases are TGTGCCAGCAGTCCCCTTAGTGCCGAGCAGTACTTC.

The chain employs TRBV9 and TRBJ1-2; 8 bases map to TRBD1. The CDR3 has 13 amino acids. The V and J ends lost 4 bases and 4 bases, in that order; junction bases with no gene match: 3. Germline CDR1 and CDR2: SGDLS and YYNGEE. CDR3 nucleotides: TGTGCCAGCAGCACAGGACAGGGCTATGGCTACACCTTC. Translation: CASSTGQGYGYTF. Complete variable domain (other parts from reference TRBV9 and TRBJ1-2): DSGVTQTPKHLITATGQRVTLRCSPRSGDLSVYWYQQSLDQGLQFLIQYYNGEERAKGNILERFSAQQFPDLHSELNLSSLELGDSALYFCASSTGQGYGYTFGSGTRLTVV.

The chain couples TRBV7-3 to TRBJ2-1, with TRBD1 matching 7 bases. Trimming took 4 bases from V and 5 from J; bases not matched to a gene: 2. Germline V CDR1 and CDR2: SGHTA, FQGTGA. The CDR3 length is 13 residues. In nucleotides, the CDR3 is TGTGCCAGCAGCTCGGGACAGAACAATGAGCAGTTCTTC. As protein: CASSSGQNNEQFF.

The V and J genes are TRBV14 and TRBJ2-6; maybe TRBD2 (5 bases). The CDR3 has 17 amino acids. The germline V gene has CDR1 SGHDN and CDR2 FVKESK. Trimming pared 6 bases from V and 0 bases from J, leaving 15 bases between. The CDR3 is CASRVFGVSSGANVLTF. In nucleotides, the CDR3 is TGTGCCAGCAGAGTGTTCGGGGTAAGCTCTGGGGCCAACGTCCTGACTTTC.

J is TRBJ1-6 and V is TRBV30; TRBD1 matches 7 bases. Trimming at V came to 3 bases and at J to 5 bases, leaving 4 bases not matched to a gene. CDR1 GTSNPN and CDR2 SVGIG come from the germline V gene (reference sequence). The CDR3 totals 14 residues. The CDR3 nucleotides read TGTGCCTGGAGGGACAGGTTCAATAATTCACCCCTCCACTTT. Translated: CAWRDRFNNSPLHF.

The rearrangement joins TRBV30 to TRBJ1-2; D gene uncertain. V was trimmed by 1 base and J by 4 bases, leaving 22 bases between them. The CDR3 loop spans 17 amino acids. Per the germline V gene, CDR1 is GTSNPN and CDR2 is SVGIG (reference sequence). The CDR3 DNA sequence: TGTGCCTGGAGTGCCCTCCCCTTAGGAGGGAAGAGCTATGGCTACACCTTC. This translates into CAWSALPLGGKSYGYTF.

The V call is TRBV5-1, the J call TRBJ2-7; TRBD2 is a possible D gene (5 bases). Germline CDR1 is SGHRS and CDR2 is YFSETQ. V was pared by 4 bases and J by 11 bases, with 25 bases between. The CDR3 extends over 15 amino acids. The CDR3 DNA sequence: TGCGCCAGCAGCCCACCAAATGCGACCCCGGGATCGAAGTACTTC. Translating it yields CASSPPNATPGSKYF.

J is TRBJ2-3 and V is TRBV4-2, with TRBD1 as a possible D gene (6 bases). The V gene's germline CDR1 is LGHNA and CDR2 YNFKEQ. V lost 3 bases and J lost 1, with 11 bases in between. The CDR3 has 15 amino acids. CDR3: CASSHKEGGTDTQYF. The CDR3 DNA reads as TGTGCCAGCAGCCATAAAGAGGGGGGCACAGATACGCAGTATTTT.